The 9 T cell receptor beta chains below come from one sample, sequenced in a study of sequential checkpoint blockade in melanoma. As for treatment: randomized to nivolumab then ipilimumab (arm A) or the reverse (arm B). Assay: immunoSEQ multiplex PCR; the TCRdb copy retains only in-frame clones and omits some. The table includes 35,000 to 40,000 clones, more than 70% detected once. Sequencing was performed on CD8+ T cells sorted from blood (inferred from file names), taken from a patient given nivolumab and ipilimumab in sequence. These TCRs come from a human donor with melanoma.

CDR3 sequence: CASIRTGPSYEQYF. CDR3 sequence (DNA): TGTGCCAGCATCCGGACAGGGCCCTCCTACGAGCAGTACTTC. J is TRBJ2-7 and V is TRBV27, with TRBD1 identical over 8 bases. Germline CDR1 reads MNHEY; CDR2 reads SMNVEV (reference sequence). The V gene end was trimmed by 7 bases and the J gene end by 0 bases; junction bases not matched to a gene: 5. The CDR3 spans 14 residues.

The rearrangement links TRBV9 to TRBJ1-4; TRBD1 matches 9 bases. The CDR3 has 16 residues. The V gene's germline CDR1 is SGDLS and CDR2 YYNGEE. Trimming at V came to 3 bases and at J to 8 bases, leaving 11 bases not matched to a gene. The CDR3 loop is CASSATPGTGLEKLFF. CDR3 bases: TGTGCCAGCAGCGCTACCCCCGGGACAGGGCTCGAAAAACTGTTTTTT.

This chain uses TRBV27 with TRBJ1-4, with D possibly matching TRBD1 (6 bases). Germline CDR1 is MNHEY and CDR2 is SMNVEV (reference sequence). V gave up 1 base and J gave up 4 bases, with 10 bases separating them. The CDR3 runs 15 residues. The CDR3 DNA is TGTGCCAGCAGTTTATGGCAGGGGAGTAATGAAAAACTGTTTTTT. Encoded protein: CASSLWQGSNEKLFF.

V gene TRBV10-3 combines with J gene TRBJ1-6, with D maybe TRBD1 (6 bases). The CDR3 has 16 amino acids. CDR1 and CDR2 (germline): ENHRY, SYGVKD. Trimming removed 3 bases at V and 4 bases at J, with 13 bases between. CDR3 in DNA: TGTGCCATCAGTGACGGGCAGGGGCTGTATAATTCACCCCTCCACTTT. Amino acids: CAISDGQGLYNSPLHF.

The CDR3 protein is CASSKPPGTSGRASGELFF. The CDR3 coding sequence is TGTGCCAGCAGCAAACCCCCTGGGACTAGCGGGAGGGCCTCTGGGGAGCTGTTTTTT. V gene TRBV7-6 combines with J gene TRBJ2-2; 16 bases are a match to TRBD2. The V gene's germline CDR1 is SGHVS and CDR2 FNYEAQ. Trimming cost V 5 bases and J 8 bases; bases outside gene matches: 14. CDR3 length: 19 amino acids.

V is TRBV6-8 and J is TRBJ2-5; 8 bases align to TRBD2. The germline V gene has CDR1 MNHGY and CDR2 SAAAGT. V lost 7 bases and J lost 5; bases outside the gene matches: 9. This CDR3 is built from 14 residues. CDR3 residues: CASTREGGRETQYF. Written as DNA, the CDR3 is TGTGCCAGCACCCGGGAGGGGGGGCGGGAGACCCAGTACTTC.

This clone was counted between two and nine times. V usage is TRBV11-2 and J usage is TRBJ2-5; no clear D. Germline lookup yields CDR1 SGHAT and CDR2 FQNNGV. This CDR3 has 16 amino acids. V lost 5 bases, J lost 2 bases, and 18 bases lay in between. The CDR3 region is CASSDASRLRQETQYF. CDR3 coding DNA: TGTGCCAGCAGCGACGCCAGCAGGTTGCGTCAAGAGACCCAGTACTTC.

Concerning this clone: An end of the junction does not agree with germline; a read error may underlie this. This chain connects TRBV27 to TRBJ2-5, with TRBD2 matching over 13 bases. TRBJ2-7 matches the DNA end more closely, so the J call is doubtful. Germline CDR1 MNHEY, CDR2 SMNVEV (reference sequence). There are 19 residues in the CDR3. The CDR3 here is CASSVSGTSGIPYTPEQYF. The CDR3 coding sequence is TGTGCCAGCAGTGTATCCGGGACTAGCGGGATCCCCTATACCCCCGAGCAGTACTTC.

The V call is TRBV29-1, the J call TRBJ1-2; D perhaps matches TRBD1 (6 bases). Germline V gene lookup returns CDR1 SQVTM and CDR2 ANQGSEA. Trimming removed 1 base from V and 2 bases from J, with 14 bases in between. The CDR3 extends over 15 amino acids. CDR3 protein: CSVEGGQPPNYGYTF. The CDR3 coding sequence is TGCAGCGTTGAAGGCGGACAGCCGCCCAACTATGGCTACACCTTC.